The 5 T cell receptor beta chains below come from one sample, sequenced in a study of blood T cell repertoires in COVID-19 (dated by TCRdb to about 2020). The library was made by the immunoSEQ multiplex PCR assay. TCRdb's version of the immuneACCESS table is confined to in-frame rearrangements and falls short of the full clone set. An unresolved V gene accounts for under half of the shortfall where checked; the remainder is of unknown origin. The sample contains approximately 110,000 clones, over 60% of them found a single time. The top ten clonotypes cover about 4.5% of the sample. The sample taken for sequencing was peripheral blood. Receptor source: a human donor in a cohort sampled during active or convalescent COVID-19.

This clone has only a few counts. The chain combines TRBV25-1 with TRBJ2-7; TRBD1 is a possible D gene (6 bases). The V end was cut by 5 bases, the J end by 3 bases, with 17 bases between. Germline V CDR1 and CDR2: MGHDK, SYGVNS. The CDR3 contains 15 residues. DNA of the CDR3: TGTGCCAGCAGTCCCCAACAGGGTAGCTTCTACGAGCAGTACTTC. It specifies CASSPQQGSFYEQYF.

This clone was counted at least ten times. The CDR3 DNA reads TGTGCCATCAGTGAGTCGGATGGAGGGCAGCCCCAGCATTTT. Its translation: CAISESDGGQPQHF. The V call is TRBV10-3, the J call TRBJ1-5; D unclear. Germline CDR1 ENHRY, CDR2 SYGVKD. V lost 0 bases and J 7 bases, leaving 10 bases between the germline ends. There are 14 residues in the CDR3.

This chain uses TRBV20-1 with TRBJ2-7, with no clear D. The CDR3 is 13 residues long. Trimming took off 3 bases at V and 5 bases at J, with 14 bases between the two ends. Germline V CDR1 and CDR2: DFQATT, SNEGSKA (reference sequence). CDR3 sequence reads: CSASQFGRDEQYF. For the CDR3, the DNA is TGCAGTGCTAGTCAGTTCGGTCGGGACGAGCAGTACTTC.

The chain links TRBV18 to TRBJ2-4; weak D call: TRBD2 (6 bases). CDR1 is KGHSH, CDR2 LQKENI, per germline. The CDR3 sequence is 15 residues long. Trimming left V 0 bases short and J 5 bases short, with 11 bases between. Here the CDR3 DNA reads TGTGCCAGCTCACCACCGGGAGGAACGCAAAACATTCAGTACTTC. It translates to CASSPPGGTQNIQYF.

This sequence joins TRBV19 and TRBJ2-1; 7 bases are shared with TRBD2. The CDR3 is 16 amino acids. The germline V gene has CDR1 LNHDA and CDR2 SQIVND (reference sequence). V gave up 5 bases and J gave up 4 bases; unmatched junction bases: 11. CDR3 nucleotide sequence: TGTGCCAGTAGTCTAACAGCGGGATCTCTGTACAATGAGCAGTTCTTC. It translates to CASSLTAGSLYNEQFF.